Presented here are 2 T cell receptor beta chains from one specimen sequenced in a study of shared clonotypes between healthy human individuals. Libraries were prepared by immunoSEQ multiplex PCR; TCRdb keeps only in-frame clonotypes and omits some of them. This table holds approximately 2.1 million clones, approximately 93% found once. Sample: naive CD4+ T cells from PBMCs. Described subset: CD45RA+ positively selected. The source is a young man in good health. Some clones in this sample may be carry-over from other donors' samples.

This chain joins TRBV7-6 and TRBJ2-5, with D perhaps matching TRBD1 or TRBD2 (6 bases each). The CDR3 runs to 16 residues. The germline V gene encodes CDR1 SGHVS and CDR2 FNYEAQ. Between the trimmed V and J ends, which lost 1 base and 4 bases, there was a span of 16 bases. DNA for the CDR3: TGTGCCAGCAGCTTAGTGCAAGGGGGGCTTGGAGAGACCCAGTACTTC. This gives the protein CASSLVQGGLGETQYF. Based on the CDR3 plus reference TRBV7-6 and TRBJ2-5, the full variable domain is GAGVSQSPRYKVTKRGQDVALRCDPISGHVSLYWYRQALGQGPEFLTYFNYEAQQDKSGLPNDRFSAERPEGSISTLTIQRTEQRDSAMYRCASSLVQGGLGETQYFGPGTRLLVL.

The V gene is TRBV7-8, the J gene TRBJ1-1; D gene unclear. The germline gives CDR1 SGHVS, CDR2 FQNEAQ. The V gene lost 7 bases and the J gene lost 1 base, with 16 bases spanning the gap. This CDR3 contains 15 residues. CDR3 nucleotide sequence: TGTGCCAGCATGGTCGTTACGGGAAGGAACACTGAAGCTTTCTTT. Its translation is CASMVVTGRNTEAFF. The whole variable domain, filled in from reference TRBV7-8 and TRBJ1-1, reads GAGVSQSPRYKVAKRGQDVALRCDPISGHVSLFWYQQALGQGPEFLTYFQNEAQLDKSGLPSDRFFAERPEGSVSTLKIQRTQQEDSAVYLCASMVVTGRNTEAFFGQGTRLTVV.